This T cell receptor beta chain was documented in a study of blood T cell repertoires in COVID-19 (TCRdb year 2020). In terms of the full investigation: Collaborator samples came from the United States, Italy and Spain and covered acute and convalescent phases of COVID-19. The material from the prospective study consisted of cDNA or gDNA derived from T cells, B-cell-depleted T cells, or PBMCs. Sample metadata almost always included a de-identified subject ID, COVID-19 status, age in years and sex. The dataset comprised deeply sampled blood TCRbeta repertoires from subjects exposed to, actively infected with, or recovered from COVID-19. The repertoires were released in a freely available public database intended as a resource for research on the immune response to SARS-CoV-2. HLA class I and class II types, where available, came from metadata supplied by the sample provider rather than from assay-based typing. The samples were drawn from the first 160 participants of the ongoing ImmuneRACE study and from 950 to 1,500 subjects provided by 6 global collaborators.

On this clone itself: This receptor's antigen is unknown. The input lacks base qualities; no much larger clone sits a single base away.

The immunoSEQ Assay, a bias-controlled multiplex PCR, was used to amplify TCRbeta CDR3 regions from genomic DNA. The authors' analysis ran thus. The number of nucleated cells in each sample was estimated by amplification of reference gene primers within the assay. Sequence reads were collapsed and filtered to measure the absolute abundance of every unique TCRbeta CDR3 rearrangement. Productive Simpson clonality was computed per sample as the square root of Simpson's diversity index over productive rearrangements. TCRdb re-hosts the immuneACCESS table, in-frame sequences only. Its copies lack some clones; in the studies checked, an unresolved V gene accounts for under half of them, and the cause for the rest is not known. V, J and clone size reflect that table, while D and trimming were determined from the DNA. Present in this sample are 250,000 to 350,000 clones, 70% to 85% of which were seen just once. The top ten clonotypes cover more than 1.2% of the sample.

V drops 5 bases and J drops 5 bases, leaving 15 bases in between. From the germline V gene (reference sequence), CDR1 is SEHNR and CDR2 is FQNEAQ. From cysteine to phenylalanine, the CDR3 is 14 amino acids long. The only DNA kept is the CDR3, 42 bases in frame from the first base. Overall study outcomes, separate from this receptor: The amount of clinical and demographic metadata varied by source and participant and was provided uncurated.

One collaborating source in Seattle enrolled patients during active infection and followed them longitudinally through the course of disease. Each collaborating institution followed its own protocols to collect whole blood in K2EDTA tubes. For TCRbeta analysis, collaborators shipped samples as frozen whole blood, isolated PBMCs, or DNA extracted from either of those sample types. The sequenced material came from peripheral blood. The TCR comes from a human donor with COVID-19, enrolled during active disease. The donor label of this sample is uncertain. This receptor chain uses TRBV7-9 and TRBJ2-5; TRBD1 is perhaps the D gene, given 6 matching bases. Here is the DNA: TGTGCCAGCAGCCCACGGGACACGGAGGAGACCCAGTACTTC. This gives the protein CASSPRDTEETQYF.